The rows below give T cell receptor beta chains drawn from one sample of a study of T cell responses to AZD1222 COVID-19 vaccine. Sequencing was performed with immunoSEQ multiplex PCR; in TCRdb, only in-frame clones are kept and a portion is missing. This sample yields 120,000 to 150,000 clones, of which 88% are seen a single time; roughly 16% belongs to the top ten. The source material was peripheral blood, sampled on day 0 of AZD1222 vaccination. These receptors came from an adult in good health. CDR3s include the opening cysteine and the closing phenylalanine or tryptophan. Fields, in order: V gene, clone size, J gene, D gene, CDR3 protein, CDR3 DNA. The D gene is left open where the match is weak. Expanded clones are given a class, and other clones once, few, many or no size at all.

TRBV7-3	.	TRBJ2-7	.	CASSPQANSYEQYF	TGTGCCAGCAGCCCCCAGGCAAACTCCTACGAGCAGTACTTC
TRBV5-1	.	TRBJ2-1	.	CASGMETGYNEQFF	TGCGCCAGCGGTATGGAGACTGGCTACAATGAGCAGTTCTTC
TRBV19	.	TRBJ1-2	.	CATLNGRNYGYTF	TGTGCCACACTCAACGGGAGAAACTATGGCTACACCTTC
TRBV7-2	once	TRBJ2-7	.	CASSSLTAYEQYF	TGTGCCAGCAGCTCGCTAACCGCGTACGAGCAGTACTTC
TRBV11-1	.	TRBJ1-2	.	CASSRQLEDGYTF	TGTGCCAGCAGTCGTCAATTGGAGGATGGCTACACCTTC
TRBV29-1	.	TRBJ1-1	.	CSVRTVENTEAFF	TGCAGCGTGAGGACGGTTGAGAACACTGAAGCTTTCTTT
TRBV2	.	TRBJ1-2	.	CASSEQQVYGYTF	TGTGCCAGCAGTGAACAACAGGTCTATGGCTACACCTTC
TRBV6-2/TRBV6-3	.	TRBJ2-7	.	CASSSSLPPAYEQYF	TGTGCCAGCAGTTCCAGTCTGCCGCCCGCCTACGAGCAGTACTTC
TRBV19	.	TRBJ1-2	TRBD1	CASSRTVTGDYGYTF	TGTGCCAGTAGCCGAACCGTGACAGGGGACTATGGCTACACCTTC
TRBV4-1	many	TRBJ2-7	.	CASSQVQGTPTYEQYF	TGCGCCAGCAGCCAAGTCCAAGGGACTCCGACCTACGAGCAGTACTTC
TRBV5-4	.	TRBJ1-2	TRBD1	CASSLGTGGSYGYTF	TGTGCCAGCAGCTTGGGGACAGGGGGAAGCTATGGCTACACCTTC
TRBV12-3/TRBV12-4	.	TRBJ1-2	.	CASSLNRADYTF	TGTGCCAGCAGCCTGAACAGGGCAGACTACACCTTC
TRBV6-1	.	TRBJ1-5	.	CASTPMGNQPQHF	TGTGCCAGCACTCCAATGGGGAATCAGCCCCAGCATTTT
TRBV27	.	TRBJ2-2	.	CASPGGFAPGELFF	TGTGCCAGCCCCGGGGGCTTCGCCCCCGGGGAGCTGTTTTTT
TRBV7-9	.	TRBJ2-7	TRBD1	CASSSLGGTGGYEQYF	TGTGCCAGCAGCTCTCTGGGTGGGACAGGGGGCTACGAGCAGTACTTC
TRBV7-2	.	TRBJ1-2	TRBD1	CASSPAPDRVHLYGYTF	TGTGCCAGCAGCCCAGCCCCGGACAGGGTCCACCTCTATGGCTACACCTTC